These 19 T cell receptor beta chains originate from one sample sequenced in a study of T cells in Graves' hyperthyroidism and ophthalmopathy. TCR beta CDR3 sequences were amplified from RNA transcripts. The TCR CDR3 first-round RT-PCR relied on the HTBI primer set. MiXCR, applied by TCRdb to the multiplex PCR reads, yields one record per CDR3 protein. Of roughly 560,000 distinct CDR3 sequences listed, roughly 14% were seen once; the top ten hold approximately 4.3%. The sequenced material came from blood. These receptors all stem from a woman in her forties with Graves' ophthalmopathy.

In this sample, this clonotype turned up many times. The rearrangement uses TRBV24-1 and TRBJ2-3, with D unclear. With 0 bases removed from V and 0 bases from J, the gap between germline ends came to 12 bases. Germline lookup yields CDR1 KGHDR and CDR2 SFDVKD. The CDR3 has 17 residues. This CDR3 reads CATSDLVGTASTDTQYF. CDR3 nucleotide sequence: TGTGCCACCAGTGATTTGGTGGGAACCGCGAGCACAGATACGCAGTATTTT.

The sample holds a few counts of this clonotype. The rearrangement links TRBV15 to TRBJ2-7; D possibly uses TRBD1 or TRBD2 (5 bases each). Between the trimmed V and J ends, which lost 0 bases and 2 bases, there was a span of 11 bases. Germline CDR1 is LNHNV and CDR2 is YYDKDF (reference sequence). CDR3 length: 15 amino acids. The CDR3 reads CATSRETMDTYEQYF. CDR3 sequence (DNA): TGTGCCACCAGCAGAGAGACTATGGACACCTACGAGCAGTACTTC.

This rearrangement joins TRBV5-5 to TRBJ2-7, with 7 bases fitting TRBD1. Trimming cost V 4 bases and J 5 bases; bases outside gene matches: 9. The CDR3 has 14 residues. CDR1 is SGHKS and CDR2 is YYEKEE in the germline V gene (reference sequence). This chain's CDR3 is CASSQGVRSDEQYF. DNA for the CDR3: TGTGCCAGCAGCCAGGGGGTACGATCCGACGAGCAGTACTTC.

This clonotype was picked up many times. V is TRBV3-1 and J is TRBJ2-5; D gene uncertain. CDR3 length: 12 residues. Trimming shortened V by 1 base and J by 7 bases, and 7 bases separated the two germline ends. Germline CDR1 reads LGHDT; CDR2 reads YNNKEL (reference sequence). Written as DNA, the CDR3 is TGTGCCAGCAGCCAAGGCCCAGGGACCCAGTACTTC. Its translation is CASSQGPGTQYF.

This clonotype occurred many times. This chain connects TRBV6-2 or TRBV6-3 to TRBJ2-7; 8 nucleotides align to TRBD2. Germline assignment: CDR1 MNHEY and CDR2 SVGEGT. The V and J ends lost 5 bases and 11 bases, in that order; junction bases with no gene match: 8. The CDR3 length is 12 residues. The CDR3 loop reads CASSPGLALKYF. The CDR3, as DNA: TGTGCCAGCAGTCCAGGACTAGCTCTTAAGTACTTC.

In its sample, this clonotype was seen many times. The chain uses TRBV12-3 or TRBV12-4 and TRBJ2-5, with D tentatively TRBD1 (6 bases). This CDR3 spans 14 amino acids. Trimming stripped 6 bases from V and 4 bases from J, with 15 bases between. CDR3 sequence (DNA): TGTGCCAGCAGCCGGACAGAGGGTCTAGAGACCCAGTACTTC. It yields the protein CASSRTEGLETQYF.

This chain connects TRBV19 to TRBJ1-5, with 8 nucleotides matching TRBD1. There are 15 residues in the CDR3. Germline V CDR1 and CDR2: LNHDA, SQIVND (reference sequence). V was pared by 4 bases and J by 1 base, with 3 bases of the junction left unmatched. In DNA form, the CDR3 reads TGTGCCAGTAGTACCTACAGGGGGAGCAATCAGCCCCAGCATTTT. This translates into CASSTYRGSNQPQHF.

This clonotype showed up many times. The J gene is TRBJ2-5, the V gene TRBV30; D possibly corresponds to TRBD2 (6 bases). Trimming shortened V by 8 bases and J by 2 bases, and 18 bases separated the two germline ends. Germline CDR1 is GTSNPN and CDR2 is SVGIG (reference sequence). The CDR3 has 14 residues. CDR3 sequence: CAVRMTSRQETQYF. The CDR3 DNA reads TGTGCCGTACGCATGACTAGTAGGCAAGAGACCCAGTACTTC.

This clonotype was seen many times. The CDR3 nucleotides are TGTGCCAGCAGCTTAGACGCGGACTATTCGACCGAGCAGTACTTC. Translated, it gives CASSLDADYSTEQYF. J is TRBJ2-7 and V is TRBV11-3; the D gene is possibly TRBD2 (6 bases). Trimming left V 0 bases short and J 6 bases short, with 15 bases between. Germline V lookup: CDR1 SGHNT, CDR2 YENEEA. The CDR3 loop spans 15 amino acids.

This clonotype was recorded at least ten times. The chain combines TRBV12-3 or TRBV12-4 with TRBJ1-3; no firm D call. Trimming removed 3 bases from V and 0 bases from J, with 3 bases in between. The CDR3 contains 13 residues. The CDR3 here is CASSFPSGNTIYF. CDR3 nucleotides: TGTGCCAGCAGTTTCCCCTCTGGAAACACCATATATTTT.

V gene TRBV12-3 or TRBV12-4 combines with J gene TRBJ2-2; D unresolved. The V end was cut by 4 bases, the J end by 8 bases, with 8 bases between. There are 12 residues in the CDR3. The CDR3 coding sequence is TGTGCCAGCAGTTCCCCGGAGGGGGAGCTGTTTTTT. It specifies CASSSPEGELFF.

This clonotype was recorded at least ten times. The chain recombines TRBV28 with TRBJ1-2, with D possibly being TRBD1 (6 bases). V lost 5 bases and J 0 bases, leaving 16 bases between the germline ends. Germline lookup yields CDR1 MDHEN and CDR2 SYDVKM. This CDR3 spans 16 amino acids. CDR3 region: CASSPPTGPPNYGYTF. The CDR3 DNA reads TGTGCCAGCAGTCCCCCCACAGGGCCTCCTAACTATGGCTACACCTTC.

This clonotype has more than one count but fewer than ten. The CDR3 is CASSVGGGYWNTEAFF. CDR3 DNA: TGTGCCAGCAGCGTGGGCGGGGGGTATTGGAACACTGAAGCTTTCTTT. The chain carries TRBV11-1 and TRBJ1-1; weak D call: TRBD1 (5 bases). V was clipped by 5 bases and J by 1 base, with 17 bases between them. This CDR3 has 16 amino acids. Per germline, CDR1 SGHAT and CDR2 FQDESV (reference sequence).

This chain links TRBV19 with TRBJ2-7; the match to TRBD2 covers 8 bases. J gave up 0 bases and V 2 bases, and 3 bases lay outside the gene matches. The length of the CDR3 is 15 residues. Per germline, CDR1 LNHDA and CDR2 SQIVND (reference sequence). CDR3 DNA sequence: TGTGCCAGTAGTATAACGGGAGGGGCCTCCTACGAGCAGTACTTC. It is translated as CASSITGGASYEQYF.

There are a few counts of this clonotype. The chain links TRBV28 to TRBJ1-5; 8 bases line up with TRBD1. V shed 7 bases and J 4 bases; nucleotides not matched to a gene: 12. CDR3 size: 16 residues. The germline CDR1 and CDR2 sequences are MDHEN and SYDVKM. The CDR3 loop is CASIRQQGVPNQPQHF. CDR3 nucleotides: TGTGCCAGCATTCGCCAACAGGGGGTCCCAAATCAGCCCCAGCATTTT.

This clonotype was seen repeatedly, ten times or more. The rearrangement links TRBV6-2 or TRBV6-3 to TRBJ1-3; no clear D gene. Germline V CDR1 and CDR2: MNHEY, SVGEGT. V lost 6 bases to trimming and J lost 3 bases, with 12 bases between them. The CDR3 runs 14 residues. CDR3 region: CASRTAVDGNTIYF. The CDR3 coding sequence is TGTGCCAGCAGGACGGCGGTAGATGGAAACACCATATATTTT.

This clonotype was detected only a few times. The rearrangement links TRBV19 to TRBJ1-5, with a tentative D call TRBD1 (6 bases). The ends were cut back, 6 bases at V and 5 bases at J, with 11 bases in the middle. CDR1 and CDR2 from the germline V gene are LNHDA and SQIVND (reference sequence). This CDR3 contains 13 residues. The CDR3 region is CASSRDTDQPQHF. The DNA for the CDR3 is TGTGCCAGTAGCCGGGACACCGATCAGCCCCAGCATTTT.

This clonotype was observed at least ten times. The chain joins TRBV20-1 to TRBJ2-7; D may correspond to TRBD1 or TRBD2 (5 bases each). Germline CDR1 DFQATT, CDR2 SNEGSKA (reference sequence). The CDR3 covers 14 residues. V was pared by 6 bases and J by 6 bases, with 21 bases between. The CDR3 nucleotides read TGCAGTGCAGCCTGGGGGAGTAGATCGGGCGAGCAGTACTTC. The encoded protein is CSAAWGSRSGEQYF.

This clonotype came up many times. The chain is built from TRBV29-1 and TRBJ1-2; weak D call: TRBD1 (5 bases). CDR1 and CDR2 (germline): SQVTM, ANQGSEA. V was cut by 2 bases and J by 2 bases, with 12 bases left in between. The CDR3 has 14 amino acids. CDR3 in amino acids: CSVERGTLNYGYTF. Written as DNA, the CDR3 is TGCAGCGTTGAAAGGGGAACCCTCAACTATGGCTACACCTTC.